The clone carrying this TCR beta chain came up many times. TCRdb reprocessed the reads via MiXCR and lists one record per CDR3 protein. The data hold a few hundred thousand distinct CDR3 sequences, with approximately 9.1% observed a single time. These data come from a study of T cell repertoires in cytomegalovirus infection. V gave up 4 bases and J gave up 2 bases; unmatched junction bases: 11. There are 16 residues in the CDR3. The V gene's germline CDR1 is SQVTM and CDR2 ANQGSEA. The sequence derives from a human donor in good health (CMV status not recorded). Some clones in this sample may be carry-over from other donors' samples. The chain is built from TRBV29-1 and TRBJ1-2; 9 bases are shared with TRBD1. Source material: PBMCs. The CDR3 loop is CSVGRGTGNPNYGYTF. CDR3 nucleotide sequence: TGCAGCGTTGGGCGCGGGACAGGGAATCCAAACTATGGCTACACCTTC.